The rows below give T cell receptor beta chains drawn from one sample of a study of beta chain features in type 1 diabetes. Sequencing used immunoSEQ multiplex PCR; TCRdb keeps in-frame clones, though not all of them. The repertoire holds hundreds of thousands of clones, with roughly 30% as singletons. The sample consisted of naive CD4+ T cells from blood. These TCRs come from a man aged 18-30 years in good health. The CDR3 runs from the conserved cysteine through the conserved F or W. Fields, in order: clone size, J gene, D gene, V gene, CDR3 protein, CDR3 DNA. A D gene is named only where the DNA matches it firmly. Clone size appears in some rows only: once, few, many, or a class for an expanded clone.

>.|TRBJ2-7|.|TRBV7-2
CASSLTGKPSHEQYF
TGTGCCAGCAGCTTAACCGGGAAACCATCCCACGAGCAGTACTTC
>.|TRBJ2-1|.|TRBV9
CASSVVARPYNEQFF
TGTGCCAGCAGCGTAGTGGCCAGACCCTACAATGAGCAGTTCTTC
>few|TRBJ2-5|TRBD2|TRBV5-1
CASRLAGVQETQYF
TGCGCCAGCAGACTAGCGGGAGTCCAAGAGACCCAGTACTTC
>.|TRBJ2-1|.|TRBV7-2
CASSAYYNEQFF
TGTGCCAGCAGCGCGTACTACAATGAGCAGTTCTTC
>few|TRBJ2-7|TRBD1|TRBV30
CAGSGDRGHEQYF
TGTGCCGGGAGTGGAGACAGGGGACACGAGCAGTACTTC
>few|TRBJ1-1|TRBD1|TRBV14
CASSRGTVGAAFF
TGTGCCAGCAGCCGCGGGACAGTCGGGGCGGCTTTCTTT
>few|TRBJ1-2|.|TRBV30
CAWSVAYPDYGYTF
TGTGCCTGGAGTGTCGCATACCCAGACTATGGCTACACCTTC
>few|TRBJ1-2|.|TRBV29-1
CSAADDYGYTF
TGCAGCGCCGCCGACGACTATGGCTACACCTTC
>.|TRBJ2-7|.|TRBV28
CASSTDSPYEQYF
TGTGCCAGCAGTACCGACAGCCCCTACGAGCAGTACTTC
>.|TRBJ2-3|.|TRBV30
CAWSRRDTQYF
TGTGCCTGGAGTAGGAGAGATACGCAGTATTTT
>.|TRBJ2-7|.|TRBV18
CASSPDRTLSYEQYF
TGTGCCAGCTCACCAGACAGGACCCTTTCCTACGAGCAGTACTTC
>.|TRBJ2-3|.|TRBV18
CASSPTADTQYF
TGTGCCAGCTCACCCACAGCAGATACGCAGTATTTT
>.|TRBJ2-7|TRBD2|TRBV7-3
CASSKSPGLASYEQYF
TGTGCCAGCAGCAAATCGCCGGGACTAGCGAGCTACGAGCAGTACTTC
>few|TRBJ2-7|TRBD2|TRBV6-5
CASIQTSGRTYEQYF
TGTGCCAGCATTCAGACTAGCGGGCGCACCTACGAGCAGTACTTC
>.|TRBJ1-1|.|TRBV29-1
CSGRSTQGTEAFF
TGCAGCGGTCGGTCTACCCAGGGCACTGAAGCTTTCTTT
>.|TRBJ2-1|TRBD2|TRBV7-9
CASSLVLAGGGYNEQFF
TGTGCCAGCAGCTTAGTACTAGCGGGAGGAGGATACAATGAGCAGTTCTTC
>few|TRBJ2-1|.|TRBV29-1
CSVVGYRDSYNEQFF
TGCAGCGTTGTGGGGTACAGGGATTCCTACAATGAGCAGTTCTTC
>.|TRBJ2-3|.|TRBV23-1
CASSQGRGTDTQYF
TGCGCCAGCAGTCAAGGCAGGGGCACAGATACGCAGTATTTT
>few|TRBJ1-1|.|TRBV30
CAWRNRQTIMNTEAFF
TGTGCCTGGAGGAACCGGCAGACTATAATGAACACTGAAGCTTTCTTT
>few|TRBJ2-4|.|TRBV11-1
CASSLYGGLAKNIQYF
TGTGCCAGCAGCTTATACGGCGGGCTAGCCAAAAACATTCAGTACTTC